This is a list of T cell receptor beta chains from one sample in a study of radiation and T cells in renal cell carcinoma. TCRdb's copy holds only in-frame clones and misses some; the assay was immunoSEQ multiplex PCR. The sample contains tens of thousands of clones, around 78% of which appear only once. The material sequenced was blood, taken from a patient whose treatment included radiotherapy and nephrectomy. Receptors were obtained from a man aged 55 to 70 with renal cell carcinoma. Each CDR3 is given with its conserved first and last residue. D genes are given only for firm matches.

D,V,CDR3
-,TRBV10-2,CAVAGVGDQPQHF
-,TRBV5-6,CASRPWGTYLSGANVLTF
-,TRBV27,CASSSGFRDTQYF
TRBD2,TRBV7-9,CASSPGTSGTYEQFF
-,TRBV19,CASLTSHRSEIGAFF
-,TRBV6-1,CASSGGYYNEQFF
TRBD1,TRBV5-1,CASGLFPGGGQPQHF
TRBD1,TRBV9,CASSVEGQGSSGNTIYF
-,TRBV7-6,CASSLVAGMGMNTEAFF
-,TRBV19,CASSRDTDTQYF
-,TRBV29-1,CSVPKEGQADGYTF
TRBD2,TRBV29-1,CSVSGMRETQYF
TRBD1,TRBV9,CASSVGTGGGGELFF
-,TRBV6-1,CASRETVGGNQPQHF
-,TRBV15,CATSRDRMASGNTIYF
TRBD1,TRBV5-1,CASSLGDRVSYHNEQFF
TRBD1,TRBV10-3,CAISGTGGTEAFF
-,TRBV7-6,CASSLARGFPGELFF
TRBD1,TRBV7-9,CASSGQGGGYGYTF
TRBD2,TRBV30,CAWSRRGGPGDTQYF
-,TRBV2,CASSGGLAYSYEQYF
-,TRBV29-1,CSVRETQSGNTIYF
TRBD1,TRBV6-6,CASSSSGQPNYGYTF
-,TRBV30,CAWKRELRGNTIYF
-,TRBV6-5,CASSETSDSETQYF
TRBD1,TRBV9,CASSPGTVRSGNTIYF
-,TRBV18,CASSPGETQYF
-,TRBV30,CAWSFGGPPGNTIYF
-,TRBV5-1,CASSVLGNTEAFF
TRBD2,TRBV7-9,CASSLVLAGSSEQFF
TRBD1,TRBV18,CASSPPTGTGKDEQYF
-,TRBV6-6,CASSYTTASSGNTIYF
TRBD1,TRBV7-9,CASSPGTGYSGELFF
TRBD2,TRBV25-1,CASSEGAGALDTQYF